This TCR beta chain was identified in a study of T cell responses to AZD1222 COVID-19 vaccine. The CDR3 runs 16 residues. Germline V lookup: CDR1 SGHRS, CDR2 YFSETQ. J was trimmed by 0 bases and V by 2 bases; bases with no gene match: 4. Pooling covered second doses at about 4 or about 12 weeks. Study outcomes and limitations: Close to half of spike-specific TCRs reportedly recognize unmutated variant regions. Clonal diversity was possibly underestimated, and white British individuals and females predominated among donors. Breadth and depth of Spike-specific TCRs rose after two AZD1222 doses.

In regard to this clone: Its specificity is unknown.

Sequenced by immunoSEQ multiplex PCR; TCRdb stores in-frame clones only, minus some. Among 150,000 or so clones, about 91% were seen once, and the ten largest hold 3% to 4%. The sample in question was peripheral blood, obtained 28 days after the second AZD1222 dose. The receptor comes from an adult who received the AZD1222 COVID-19 vaccine. The chain joins TRBV5-1 to TRBJ2-1, with TRBD2 matching over 8 bases. The CDR3: CASSFSGVSSYNEQFF. DNA of the CDR3: TGCGCCAGCAGCTTTAGCGGGGTGAGCTCCTACAATGAGCAGTTCTTC.